Sequencing of this TCR beta chain was carried out in a study of T cell responses to AZD1222 COVID-19 vaccine. Study observations and caveats: Just a handful of AZD1222 recipients tested seropositive at baseline.

Some clones are missing from TCRdb's copy, which holds only in-frame ones; the method was immunoSEQ multiplex PCR. The sample carries about 84,000 clones, roughly 89% recorded once. CDR1 is LNHDA and CDR2 is SQIVND in the germline V gene (reference sequence). The junction had 8 bases not matched to a gene; V was cut back by 6 bases and J by 5 bases. The CDR3 covers 15 residues. On this clone: The target antigen is unknown.

The clonotype was recovered from an adult who received the AZD1222 COVID-19 vaccine. The sample consisted of peripheral blood, taken 28 days after the second AZD1222 dose. The chain links TRBV19 to TRBJ1-5, with 9 bases identical to TRBD1. The CDR3 DNA sequence: TGTGCCAGTAGGACACAGGGGGCGTTGGATCAGCCCCAGCATTTT. It specifies CASRTQGALDQPQHF.